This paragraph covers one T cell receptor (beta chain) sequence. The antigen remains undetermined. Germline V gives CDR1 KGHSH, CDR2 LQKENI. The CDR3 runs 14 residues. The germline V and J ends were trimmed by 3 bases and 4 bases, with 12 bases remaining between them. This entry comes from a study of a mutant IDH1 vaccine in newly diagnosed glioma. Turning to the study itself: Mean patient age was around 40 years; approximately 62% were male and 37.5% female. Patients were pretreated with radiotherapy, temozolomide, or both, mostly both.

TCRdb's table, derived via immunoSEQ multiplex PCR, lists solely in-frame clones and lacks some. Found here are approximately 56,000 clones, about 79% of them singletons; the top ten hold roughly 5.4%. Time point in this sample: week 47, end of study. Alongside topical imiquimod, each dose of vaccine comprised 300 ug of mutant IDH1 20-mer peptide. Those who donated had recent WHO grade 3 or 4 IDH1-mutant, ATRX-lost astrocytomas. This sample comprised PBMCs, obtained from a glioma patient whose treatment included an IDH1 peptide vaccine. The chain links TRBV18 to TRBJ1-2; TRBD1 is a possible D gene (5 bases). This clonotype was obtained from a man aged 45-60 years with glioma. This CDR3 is CASSPREFSYGYTF. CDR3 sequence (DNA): TGTGCCAGCTCACCCAGGGAATTTAGCTATGGCTACACCTTC.